Each of the 22 T cell receptor beta chains below was sequenced from the same sample in a study of T cell clones after liver transplantation. The data were produced by immunoSEQ multiplex PCR, yet TCRdb's version contains in-frame clones alone and is incomplete. The sample has tens of thousands of clones; 65% to 85% are singletons. The sample in question was CD4+ T cells from blood, obtained 46 months after liver transplant. The receptors were sampled from a human patient who received a liver transplant. Some T cells may have originated in the graft donor.

The V call is TRBV5-1, the J call TRBJ2-5; D remains unclear. Trimming removed 0 bases at V and 4 bases at J, with 22 bases between. The CDR3 sequence is 18 residues long. Germline CDR1 and CDR2: SGHRS and YFSETQ. CDR3 region: CASSLEGPYYLRGETQYF. DNA for the CDR3: TGCGCCAGCAGCTTGGAGGGCCCCTACTACCTGCGTGGAGAGACCCAGTACTTC.

This chain connects TRBV5-4 to TRBJ2-1; 8 bases are a match to TRBD2. CDR3 length: 14 residues. Trimming took 4 bases from V and 3 from J; bases not matched to a gene: 3. Germline V gene lookup returns CDR1 SGHNT and CDR2 YYREEE (reference sequence). The CDR3 DNA follows: TGTGCCAGCAGCACGAGCGGGGGCTACAATGAGCAGTTCTTC. It encodes CASSTSGGYNEQFF. The full variable domain, in which reference TRBV5-4 and TRBJ2-1 provide the parts outside the CDR3, is ETGVTQSPTHLIKTRGQQVTLRCSSQSGHNTVSWYQQALGQGPQFIFQYYREEENGRGNFPPRFSGLQFPNYSSELNVNALELDDSALYLCASSTSGGYNEQFFGPGTRLTVL.

The CDR3 reads CASSPSNREKLFF. The CDR3 nucleotides read TGTGCCAGCTCACCGTCAAATCGGGAAAAACTGTTTTTT. The chain recombines TRBV18 with TRBJ1-4; D not certain. V dropped 3 bases and J dropped 8 bases, with 10 bases sitting between them. Germline-derived CDR1 and CDR2 are KGHSH and LQKENI. This CDR3 contains 13 residues.

The V and J genes are TRBV18 and TRBJ1-1; 8 nucleotides line up with TRBD1. The CDR3 covers 13 residues. J was trimmed by 2 bases and V by 8 bases; bases with no gene match: 4. CDR1 and CDR2 (germline): KGHSH, LQKENI. The CDR3, as DNA: TGTGCCAGCACGGGACAGGCAAACACTGAAGCTTTCTTT. Translated: CASTGQANTEAFF.

The chain couples TRBV6-4 to TRBJ2-1; no clear D gene. This CDR3 has 15 residues. The germline V gene encodes CDR1 MRHNA and CDR2 SNTAGT. The ends were cut back, 3 bases at V and 7 bases at J, with 16 bases in the middle. In nucleotides, the CDR3 is TGTGCCAGCAGTGAAAGTAGGAAAGTGGGGAATGAGCAGTTCTTC. It is translated as CASSESRKVGNEQFF.

V and J are TRBV2 and TRBJ2-7; D is perhaps TRBD2 (5 bases). This CDR3 is 14 amino acids long. Trimming removed 7 bases at V and 6 bases at J, with 19 bases between. Germline V gene data show CDR1 as SNHLY and CDR2 as FYNNEI. The CDR3 DNA reads as TGTGCCAGCATCCAAACGGGGATCCCTACCGAGCAGTACTTC. This encodes CASIQTGIPTEQYF.

The V call is TRBV6-5, the J call TRBJ1-1; maybe TRBD1 (5 bases). Trimming stripped 6 bases from V and 0 bases from J, with 11 bases between. Germline V gene data show CDR1 as MNHEY and CDR2 as SVGAGI. There are 14 residues in the CDR3. The CDR3 protein is CASRVRDLNTEAFF. The CDR3 region has the DNA TGTGCCAGCAGGGTCAGGGATTTGAACACTGAAGCTTTCTTT.

The V and J genes are TRBV7-2 and TRBJ1-1, with TRBD1 matching over 7 bases. The CDR3 spans 14 residues. After removal of 5 bases from V and 4 bases from J, the junction contained 7 bases not matched to a gene. The germline V gene encodes CDR1 SGHTA and CDR2 FQGNSA. In nucleotides, the CDR3 is TGTGCCAGCAGCCCCGACAGGGTTCTCACTGAAGCTTTCTTT. Amino acids: CASSPDRVLTEAFF.

This chain links TRBV6-1 with TRBJ2-2, with no clear D. This CDR3 spans 11 amino acids. V lost 6 bases and J 5 bases, leaving 4 bases between the germline ends. Per the germline V gene, CDR1 is MNHNS and CDR2 is SASEGT. CDR3 DNA: TGTGCCAGCAGGGGAACCGGGGAGCTGTTTTTT. It translates to CASRGTGELFF.

The chain couples TRBV6-1 to TRBJ2-7; 8 bases are shared with TRBD1. Germline loops: CDR1 MNHNS, CDR2 SASEGT. J was trimmed by 5 bases and V by 5 bases; bases with no gene match: 11. CDR3 length: 15 amino acids. CDR3 sequence: CASSSAGTGSHEQYF. The CDR3 DNA is TGTGCCAGCAGTTCCGCCGGGACAGGATCGCACGAGCAGTACTTC.

The chain combines TRBV7-2 with TRBJ2-2, with no clear D. V was clipped by 2 bases and J by 6 bases, with 4 bases between them. Germline V gene lookup returns CDR1 SGHTA and CDR2 FQGNSA. This CDR3 region has 12 residues. CDR3 DNA: TGTGCCAGCAGCTTAAACGCCGGGGAGCTGTTTTTT. Its protein product is CASSLNAGELFF.

V and J are TRBV6-4 and TRBJ2-3; D is undetermined. The germline V and J ends were trimmed by 5 bases and 2 bases, with 11 bases remaining between them. The V gene's germline CDR1 is MRHNA and CDR2 SNTAGT. The CDR3 is made up of 14 amino acids. This chain's CDR3 is CASSNTILTDTQYF. The CDR3 nucleotides read TGTGCCAGCAGTAATACGATCCTCACAGATACGCAGTATTTT.

Regarding this clone: The junction departs from germline at one end; a sequencing error may be responsible. The rearrangement uses TRBV13 and TRBJ1-3; 8 nucleotides line up with TRBD1. The CDR3 contains 15 residues. CDR1 and CDR2 (germline): PRHDT, FYEKMQ (reference sequence). In DNA, the CDR3 is TGTGCCAGCAGAGCGGACAGGGCCGCTGGAGACACCATATATTTT. It yields the protein CASRADRAAGDTIYF.

This sequence joins TRBV6-5 and TRBJ2-3; 10 positions agree with TRBD1. CDR1 and CDR2 from the germline V gene are MNHEY and SVGAGI. The CDR3 is 15 residues long. The ends lost 2 bases at V and 4 bases at J; junction bases unmatched: 3. The CDR3 coding sequence is TGTGCCAGCAGTTACGGGACAGGGGCCGCAGATACGCAGTATTTT. Translation gives CASSYGTGAADTQYF.

The J gene is TRBJ2-1, the V gene TRBV9, with D perhaps TRBD2 (6 bases). The CDR3 is 14 residues long. The germline CDR1 and CDR2 sequences are SGDLS and YYNGEE. The V end was cut by 0 bases, the J end by 7 bases, with 11 bases between. The CDR3 DNA reads as TGTGCCAGCAGCGTAGGGAGGGCGTTAAATGAGCAGTTCTTC. It codes for CASSVGRALNEQFF.

The chain carries TRBV5-1 and TRBJ1-1; D might be TRBD1 (6 bases). V lost 2 bases, J lost 0 bases, and 11 bases lay in between. Germline V CDR1 and CDR2: SGHRS, YFSETQ. This CDR3 is built from 15 residues. The DNA of the CDR3 is TGCGCCAGCAGCTTCATTCAGGGGCTGAACACTGAAGCTTTCTTT. It codes for CASSFIQGLNTEAFF.

For the CDR3, the DNA is TGTGCCACCAACACCGCGAGGAACTATGGCTACACCTTC. It encodes CATNTARNYGYTF. The V call is TRBV6-1, the J call TRBJ1-2; D not certain. CDR3 length: 13 amino acids. The V and J ends lost 10 bases and 2 bases respectively, with 14 bases between them. Germline loops: CDR1 MNHNS, CDR2 SASEGT.

This chain uses TRBV28 with TRBJ2-2; 9 nucleotides agree with TRBD1. This CDR3 has 16 residues. CDR1 MDHEN and CDR2 SYDVKM come from the germline V gene. Germline trimming cut 4 bases from V and 5 bases from J; bases unmatched to any gene: 8. The CDR3 nucleotides are TGTGCCAGCAGTTCTGGGGACAGGGTATTGACCGGGGAGCTGTTTTTT. It is translated as CASSSGDRVLTGELFF.

The chain recombines TRBV19 with TRBJ2-1; 12 bases map to TRBD2. The CDR3 totals 13 residues. V trimming: 9 bases; J trimming: 7 bases; junction bases outside the gene matches: 4. Germline lookup yields CDR1 LNHDA and CDR2 SQIVND (reference sequence). CDR3 amino acids: CASRLAGVNEQFF. The DNA of the CDR3 is TGTGCCAGCCGACTAGCGGGAGTAAATGAGCAGTTCTTC.

The rearrangement joins TRBV11-2 to TRBJ2-1; D gene unclear. Trimming stripped 4 bases from V and 0 bases from J, with 13 bases between. Looked up from germline, CDR1 is SGHAT and CDR2 is FQNNGV. CDR3 length: 16 residues. The DNA for the CDR3 is TGTGCCAGCAGCTCTACGTTCCAGAGCTCCTACAATGAGCAGTTCTTC. Translating it yields CASSSTFQSSYNEQFF.

This clone is a singleton in its sample. The chain uses TRBV11-2 and TRBJ1-5; D call uncertain. The ends were cut back, 2 bases at V and 9 bases at J, with 11 bases in the middle. The CDR3 is 13 amino acids. Germline V gene sequence: CDR1 SGHAT, CDR2 FQNNGV. Here the CDR3 reads CASSLNILPPQHF. The CDR3 DNA sequence: TGTGCCAGCAGCTTAAACATTCTCCCGCCCCAGCATTTT.

The gene calls are TRBV5-6 and TRBJ1-1, with 9 bases identical to TRBD1. J gave up 2 bases and V 3 bases, and 8 bases lay outside the gene matches. Germline V lookup: CDR1 SGHDT, CDR2 YYEEEE. The CDR3 loop spans 16 amino acids. CDR3 protein: CASSSTGGQFNTEAFF. CDR3 bases: TGTGCCAGCAGCTCGACAGGGGGTCAATTTAACACTGAAGCTTTCTTT.